This TCR beta chain was sequenced in a study of blood T cell repertoires in COVID-19. Whole-study context: Both acute and convalescent COVID-19 samples were obtained from the United States, Italy and Spain. Sample material is recorded as cDNA or gDNA derived from T cells, B-cell-depleted T cells, or PBMCs.

Authors' data handling: Reference gene primers were amplified, and this amplification served to estimate nucleated cell counts. The method was immunoSEQ multiplex PCR; TCRdb's version includes in-frame clones alone and lacks a portion of them. V and J calls plus clone size are reproduced from that table; the DNA served to infer D and trimming. The sample has 320,000 or so clones; about 89% are singletons. The CDR3 extends over 17 amino acids. With 2 bases removed from V and 4 bases from J, the gap between germline ends came to 21 bases. Germline values: CDR1 SGHRS, CDR2 YFSETQ. The chain joins TRBV5-1 to TRBJ1-1; D unclear. This receptor was obtained from a man in his fifties or sixties who had recovered from COVID-19. Source material: PBMCs or T cells enriched from blood (not recorded which). CDR3 protein: CASSLSLRLTAGTEAFF. The CDR3 DNA reads as TGCGCCAGCAGCTTAAGCTTACGGCTCACCGCGGGCACTGAAGCTTTCTTT.